These 3 T cell receptor beta chains share one sample of origin, sequenced in a study of identical twins. One entry per CDR3 protein, called by TCRdb with MiXCR from the 5' RACE reads. The profile shows roughly 710,000 distinct CDR3 sequences, 5.5% to 6.5% of them singletons. Sample: naive T cells sorted from blood. These receptors were obtained from a man aged 18 to 30 in good health.

The chain joins TRBV12-3 or TRBV12-4 to TRBJ2-1; maybe TRBD1 (6 bases). The germline V and J ends were trimmed by 6 bases and 13 bases, with 16 bases remaining between them. The CDR3 consists of 12 residues. The CDR3 DNA reads as TGTGCCAGCAGCCCCCCAGGGGTCCTCCAGTTCTTC. Translated, it gives CASSPPGVLQFF.

This clonotype occurred a few times. CDR3 nucleotides: TGTGCCACCATACCCTCGGACAGTGTCAAAAACATTCAGTACTTC. It is translated as CATIPSDSVKNIQYF. The J gene is TRBJ2-4, the V gene TRBV10-3, with a weak D call TRBD1 (6 bases). Trimming shortened V by 10 bases and J by 3 bases, and 19 bases separated the two germline ends. The CDR3 loop spans 15 amino acids. Germline CDR1 and CDR2: ENHRY and SYGVKD.

This clonotype was recorded many times. The rearrangement joins TRBV27 to TRBJ2-7; 9 bases map to TRBD2. The CDR3 runs to 14 residues. Germline values: CDR1 MNHEY, CDR2 SMNVEV (reference sequence). V trimming: 6 bases; J trimming: 3 bases; junction bases outside the gene matches: 6. The CDR3 reads CASRLAGEIYEQYF. CDR3 in DNA: TGTGCCAGCAGATTAGCGGGAGAAATCTACGAGCAGTACTTC.